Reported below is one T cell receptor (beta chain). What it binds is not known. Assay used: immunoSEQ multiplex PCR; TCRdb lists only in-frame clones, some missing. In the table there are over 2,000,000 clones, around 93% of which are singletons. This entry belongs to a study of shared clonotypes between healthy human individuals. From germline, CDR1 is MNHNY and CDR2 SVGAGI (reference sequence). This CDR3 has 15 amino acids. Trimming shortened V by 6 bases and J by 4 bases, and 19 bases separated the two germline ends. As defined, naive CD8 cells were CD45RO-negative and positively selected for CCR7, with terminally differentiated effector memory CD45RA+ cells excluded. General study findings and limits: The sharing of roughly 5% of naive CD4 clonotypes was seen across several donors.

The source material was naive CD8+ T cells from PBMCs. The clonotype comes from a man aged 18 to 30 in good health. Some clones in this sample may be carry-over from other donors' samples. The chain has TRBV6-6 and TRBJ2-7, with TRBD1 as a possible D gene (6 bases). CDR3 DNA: TGTGCCAGCAGCCCGGAAGGGCAGGGGCTTTACGAGCAGTACTTC. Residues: CASSPEGQGLYEQYF.